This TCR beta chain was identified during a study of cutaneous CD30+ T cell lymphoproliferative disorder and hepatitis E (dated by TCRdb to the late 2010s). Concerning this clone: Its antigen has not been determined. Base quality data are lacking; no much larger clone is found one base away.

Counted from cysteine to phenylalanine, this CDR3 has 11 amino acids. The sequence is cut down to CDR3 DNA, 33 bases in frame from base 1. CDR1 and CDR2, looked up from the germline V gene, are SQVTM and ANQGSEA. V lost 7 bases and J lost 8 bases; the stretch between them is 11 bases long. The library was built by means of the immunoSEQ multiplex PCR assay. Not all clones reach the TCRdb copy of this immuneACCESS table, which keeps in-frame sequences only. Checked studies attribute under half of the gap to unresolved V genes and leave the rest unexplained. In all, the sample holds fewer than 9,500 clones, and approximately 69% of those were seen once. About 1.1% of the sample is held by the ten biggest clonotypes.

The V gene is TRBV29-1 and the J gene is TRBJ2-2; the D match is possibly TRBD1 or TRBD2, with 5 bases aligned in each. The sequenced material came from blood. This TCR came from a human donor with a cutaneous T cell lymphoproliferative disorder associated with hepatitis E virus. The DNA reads TGCAGCGGAGGGGAACCAGGGGAGCTGTTTTTT. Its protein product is CSGGEPGELFF.